Only a few counts were recorded for the clone carrying this T cell receptor (beta chain). This record belongs to a study of blood T cell repertoires in COVID-19. Study background: T cells, B-cell-depleted T cells, or PBMCs provided the cDNA or gDNA that served as material.

Assay used: immunoSEQ multiplex PCR; TCRdb lists only in-frame clones, some missing. Of about 140,000 clones listed, 80% are singletons. Germline V gives CDR1 SGDLS, CDR2 YYNGEE. Trimming removed 3 bases at V and 1 base at J, with 14 bases between. This CDR3 is built from 15 residues. V gene TRBV9 combines with J gene TRBJ2-7, with a possible D match to TRBD2 (7 bases). The sequence came from a man between 65 and 85 years old who had recovered from COVID-19. Material: peripheral blood. CDR3 loop: CASSARGGDSYEQYF. The CDR3 DNA is TGTGCCAGCAGCGCCAGGGGAGGGGATTCCTACGAGCAGTACTTC.